This T cell receptor (beta chain) was found in a study of lymphopenia after photon versus proton radiotherapy. Study findings and constraints: Post-nadir TCR diversity decline inversely tracked overall survival among those who died. After the lymphocyte nadir, photon-treated repertoires showed oligoclonal expansion, especially of CD8+ Temra cells.

Worth noting for this clone: The antigen remains undetermined.

Assay used: immunoSEQ multiplex PCR; TCRdb lists only in-frame clones, some missing. This table has tens of thousands of clones, about 86% appearing once. The V gene's germline CDR1 is KGHSH and CDR2 LQKENI. Losses at the gene ends were 0 bases for V and 3 bases for J; bases not matched to a gene: 1. The CDR3 runs to 15 residues. This clonotype originated in a woman aged 70-85 years with pancreatic cancer. Some clones in this sample may be carry-over from other donors' samples. V and J are TRBV18 and TRBJ2-7; TRBD1 matches at 11 bases. The specimen comprised peripheral blood, sampled from a patient treated with proton-based radiotherapy. Here the CDR3 DNA reads TGTGCCAGCTCACCACCGGGGACAGGGGGCTACGAGCAGTACTTC. Its protein product is CASSPPGTGGYEQYF.